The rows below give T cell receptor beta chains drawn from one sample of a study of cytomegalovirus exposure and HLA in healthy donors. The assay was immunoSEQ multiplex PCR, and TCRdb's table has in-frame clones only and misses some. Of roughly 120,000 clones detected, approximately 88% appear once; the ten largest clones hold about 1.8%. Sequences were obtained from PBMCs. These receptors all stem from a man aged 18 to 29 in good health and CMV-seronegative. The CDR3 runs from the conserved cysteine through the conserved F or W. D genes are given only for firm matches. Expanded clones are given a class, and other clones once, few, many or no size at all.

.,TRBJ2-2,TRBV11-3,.,TGTGCCAGCAGCTCTCGGGGGAACACCGGGGAGCTGTTTTTT,CASSSRGNTGELFF
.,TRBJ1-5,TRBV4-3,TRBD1,TGCGCCAGCAGCCAAGATCGGACAGGGGGCAATAGCAATCAGCCCCAGCATTTT,CASSQDRTGGNSNQPQHF
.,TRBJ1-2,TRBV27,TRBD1,TGTGCCAGCGGAATCAGGGGGCAGGACTATGGCTACACCTTC,CASGIRGQDYGYTF
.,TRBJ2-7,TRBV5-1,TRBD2,TGCGCCAGCAGCAGAAGAGCGGGAGGGAGCTCCTACGAGCAGTACTTC,CASSRRAGGSSYEQYF
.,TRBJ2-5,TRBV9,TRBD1,TGTGCCAGCAGCGAGGGACAGACAATCCAAGAGACCCAGTACTTC,CASSEGQTIQETQYF
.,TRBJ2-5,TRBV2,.,TGTGCCAGAAAACAGGGTATCGGGGAGACCCAGTACTTC,CARKQGIGETQYF
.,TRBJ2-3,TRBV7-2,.,TGTGCCAGCAGCCCCTACGGGGTGGGGGCGTCGGGAGATACGCAGTATTTT,CASSPYGVGASGDTQYF
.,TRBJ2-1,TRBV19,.,TGTGCCAGTAGTTTACAGGGCAGCTCCTACAATGAGCAGTTCTTC,CASSLQGSSYNEQFF
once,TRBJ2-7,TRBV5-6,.,TGTGCCAGCAGCTTGTCGCGTCAGAGGAACTACGAGCAGTACTTC,CASSLSRQRNYEQYF
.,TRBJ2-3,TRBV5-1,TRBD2,TGCGCCAGCAACGACCCTAGCGGGAGCACAGATACGCAGTATTTT,CASNDPSGSTDTQYF
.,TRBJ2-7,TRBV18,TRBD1,TGTGCCAGCTCATCGGGACAGGGCTACGAGCAGTACTTC,CASSSGQGYEQYF
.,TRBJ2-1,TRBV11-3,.,TGTGCCAGCAGCTTAGTGTTGGAGGATGAGCAGTTCTTC,CASSLVLEDEQFF
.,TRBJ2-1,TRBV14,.,TGTGCCAGCAGCCAAGGACTAGAACCCAATGAGCAGTTCTTC,CASSQGLEPNEQFF
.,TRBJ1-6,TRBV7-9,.,TGTGCCAGCAGCTTCTACGGGTCCTATAATTCACCCCTCCACTTT,CASSFYGSYNSPLHF
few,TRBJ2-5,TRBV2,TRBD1,TGTGCCAGCAGCACCTCGACAGGGTGGCGAGAGACCCAGTACTTC,CASSTSTGWRETQYF
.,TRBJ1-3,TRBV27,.,TGTGCCAGCAGTGGAGGGACGTCCTCTGGAAACACCATATATTTT,CASSGGTSSGNTIYF
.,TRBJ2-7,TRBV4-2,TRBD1,TGTGCCAGCAGCCAAGAGGACAGGCTTCCGCAGTACTTC,CASSQEDRLPQYF
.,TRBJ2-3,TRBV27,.,TGTGCCAGCAGTTTAGGGACTTCACCGCAGTATTTT,CASSLGTSPQYF
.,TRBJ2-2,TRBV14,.,TGTGCCAGCAGCCAAGAAATACTAGCGAACACCGGGGAGCTGTTTTTT,CASSQEILANTGELFF
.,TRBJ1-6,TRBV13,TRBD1,TGTGCCAGCAGCAAACAGGGGGCATGGAGCTCCTATAATTCACCCCTCCACTTT,CASSKQGAWSSYNSPLHF
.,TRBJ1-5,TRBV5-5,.,TGTGCCAGCAGCTCCTCGACATTTTCAGGCAATCAGCCCCAGCATTTT,CASSSSTFSGNQPQHF
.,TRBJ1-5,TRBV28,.,TGTGCCAGCAGTTTATCGGTAAATCAGCCCCAGCATTTT,CASSLSVNQPQHF
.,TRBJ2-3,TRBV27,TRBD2,TGTGCCAGCAGTTTTTCCAGCGGGGGGTTAACAGATACGCAGTATTTT,CASSFSSGGLTDTQYF
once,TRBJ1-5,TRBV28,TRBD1,TGTGCCAGCAGGAAGACAGGGGCGATGGAGCCCCAGCATTTT,CASRKTGAMEPQHF